The text below deals with one T cell receptor (beta chain). No antigen is known for it. The germline V gene encodes CDR1 LNHDA and CDR2 SQIVND (reference sequence). There are 14 residues in the CDR3. Trimming took off 6 bases at V and 0 bases at J, with 9 bases between the two ends. The data originate from a study of shared clonotypes between healthy human individuals. Healthy adults negative for HIV, lacking recent acute infections or vaccinations, served as donors. Study results and limitations: Memory subsets had estimated richness that was generally smaller than that of naive subsets.

Clones were sequenced by immunoSEQ multiplex PCR, and TCRdb holds only the in-frame ones, with some missing. Among fewer than 2.5 million clones listed, under 95% were seen once. This TCR came from a young man in good health. Some clones in this sample may be carry-over from other donors' samples. Sequences were obtained from naive CD4+ T cells from PBMCs. Subset defined: CD45RA+ positively selected. The V and J genes are TRBV19 and TRBJ1-3; D remains ambiguous. The CDR3 sequence: CASSRRGSGNTIYF. CDR3 bases: TGTGCCAGTAGCCGCCGGGGCTCTGGAAACACCATATATTTT.